This TCR beta chain was captured in a study of shared clonotypes between healthy human individuals. At the level of the study: Samples came from two female and three male donors aged 18 to 49. Each donor's CD4 naive and CD4 memory cells filled three plates apiece, CD8 naive two, and CD8 memory one.

For every subset, genomic DNA was evenly distributed across several immunoSEQ plates. Authors' methods: ImmunoSEQ supplied junction-only sequences lacking quality scores, so filtering was different. Clones were sequenced by immunoSEQ multiplex PCR, and TCRdb holds only the in-frame ones, with some missing. V, J and clone size were drawn from that table, and D and trimming were deduced from the DNA. The profile shows about 2,200,000 clones, just over 90% of them singletons. Naive CD8 cells were CD45RO-negative, positively selected for CCR7, excluding terminally differentiated effector memory CD45RA+ cells. With 7 bases removed from V and 2 bases from J, the gap between germline ends came to 9 bases. Germline CDR1 and CDR2: MNHNS and SASEGT. CDR3 length: 13 residues.

The TCR was taken from a man in his late teens or twenties in good health. Some clones in this sample may be carry-over from other donors' samples. The rearrangement uses TRBV6-1 and TRBJ1-5, with D possibly TRBD1 on 5 matching bases. Sequences were obtained from naive CD8+ T cells from PBMCs. CDR3 protein: CASTLGGNQPQHF. The CDR3 bases are TGTGCCAGCACCCTGGGGGGCAATCAGCCCCAGCATTTT.